A single sample is the source of the 5 T cell receptor beta chains below, sequenced in a study of OX40 agonist ivuxolimab in advanced cancers. Some clones are missing from TCRdb's copy, which holds only in-frame ones; the method was immunoSEQ multiplex PCR. The data hold some 90,000 clones, with approximately 89% observed a single time. The sequencing used CD4+ or CD8+ T cells sorted from blood, collected in a trial of the OX40 agonist ivuxolimab. The source is an adult with an advanced solid tumor such as melanoma, head and neck, liver or kidney cancer.

V is TRBV4-2 and J is TRBJ2-5, with D perhaps being TRBD1 or TRBD2 (5 bases each). The germline V gene encodes CDR1 LGHNA and CDR2 YNFKEQ. This CDR3 is 15 amino acids long. The germline V and J ends were trimmed by 1 base and 5 bases, with 14 bases remaining between them. The CDR3 nucleotides are TGTGCCAGCAGCCAAGGGGCAGGGAGTGGGGAGACCCAGTACTTC. Encoded protein: CASSQGAGSGETQYF.

V usage is TRBV28 and J usage is TRBJ2-1; 11 nucleotides agree with TRBD2. Looked up from germline, CDR1 is MDHEN and CDR2 is SYDVKM. The CDR3 totals 15 residues. After removal of 4 bases from V and 12 bases from J, the junction contained 11 bases not matched to a gene. CDR3 in amino acids: CASSSGLAETYSQFF. CDR3 in DNA: TGTGCCAGCAGTTCGGGACTAGCGGAGACCTACTCGCAGTTCTTC.

V usage is TRBV30 and J usage is TRBJ2-2, with 8 bases lining up with TRBD2. Per the germline V gene, CDR1 is GTSNPN and CDR2 is SVGIG (reference sequence). Trimming removed 2 bases from V and 4 bases from J; junction bases left unmatched: 3. The CDR3 totals 14 residues. CDR3 DNA sequence: TGTGCCTGGAGTCCGGGGGGGGGCACCGGGGAGCTGTTTTTT. Protein product: CAWSPGGGTGELFF.

This clone was counted once. The V call is TRBV10-3, the J call TRBJ2-2, with 11 bases fitting TRBD1. J was trimmed by 5 bases and V by 11 bases; bases with no gene match: 10. The germline V gene encodes CDR1 ENHRY and CDR2 SYGVKD. The CDR3 has 15 residues. This CDR3 is CAVEKDRGRTGELFF. The CDR3 coding sequence is TGTGCCGTGGAAAAGGACAGGGGGCGTACCGGGGAGCTGTTTTTT.

The sample holds one count of this clone. The chain couples TRBV30 to TRBJ2-7; tentative D call: TRBD1 (5 bases). The CDR3 spans 14 residues. V was cut by 1 base and J by 1 base, with 11 bases left in between. Germline CDR1 GTSNPN, CDR2 SVGIG (reference sequence). The CDR3 is CAWSEGVGSYEQYF. The CDR3 bases are TGTGCCTGGAGTGAAGGGGTAGGATCCTACGAGCAGTACTTC.